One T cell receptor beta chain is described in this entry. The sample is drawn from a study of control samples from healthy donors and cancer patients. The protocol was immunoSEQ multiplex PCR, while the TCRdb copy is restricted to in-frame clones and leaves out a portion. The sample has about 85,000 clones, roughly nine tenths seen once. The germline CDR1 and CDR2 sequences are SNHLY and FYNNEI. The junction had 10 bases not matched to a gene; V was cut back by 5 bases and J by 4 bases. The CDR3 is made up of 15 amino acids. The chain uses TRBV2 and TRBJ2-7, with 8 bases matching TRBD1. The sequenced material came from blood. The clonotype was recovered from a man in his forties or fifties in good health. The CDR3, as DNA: TGTGCCAGCAGTCCACCCACAGGGGGGCCTTACGAGCAGTACTTC. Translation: CASSPPTGGPYEQYF.